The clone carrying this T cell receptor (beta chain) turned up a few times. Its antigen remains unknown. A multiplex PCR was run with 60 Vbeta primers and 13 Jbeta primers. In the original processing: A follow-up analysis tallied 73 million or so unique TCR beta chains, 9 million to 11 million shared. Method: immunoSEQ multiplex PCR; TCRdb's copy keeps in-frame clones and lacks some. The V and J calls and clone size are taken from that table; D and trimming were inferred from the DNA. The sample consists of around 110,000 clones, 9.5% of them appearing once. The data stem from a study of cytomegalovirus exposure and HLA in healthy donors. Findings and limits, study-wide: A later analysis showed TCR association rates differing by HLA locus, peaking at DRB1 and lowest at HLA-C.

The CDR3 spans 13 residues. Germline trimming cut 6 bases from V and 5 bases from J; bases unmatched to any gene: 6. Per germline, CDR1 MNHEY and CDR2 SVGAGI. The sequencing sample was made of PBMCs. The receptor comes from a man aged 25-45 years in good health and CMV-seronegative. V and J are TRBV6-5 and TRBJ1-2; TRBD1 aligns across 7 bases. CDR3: CASRARDRYGYTF. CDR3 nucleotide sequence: TGTGCCAGCAGGGCACGGGACAGATATGGCTACACCTTC.